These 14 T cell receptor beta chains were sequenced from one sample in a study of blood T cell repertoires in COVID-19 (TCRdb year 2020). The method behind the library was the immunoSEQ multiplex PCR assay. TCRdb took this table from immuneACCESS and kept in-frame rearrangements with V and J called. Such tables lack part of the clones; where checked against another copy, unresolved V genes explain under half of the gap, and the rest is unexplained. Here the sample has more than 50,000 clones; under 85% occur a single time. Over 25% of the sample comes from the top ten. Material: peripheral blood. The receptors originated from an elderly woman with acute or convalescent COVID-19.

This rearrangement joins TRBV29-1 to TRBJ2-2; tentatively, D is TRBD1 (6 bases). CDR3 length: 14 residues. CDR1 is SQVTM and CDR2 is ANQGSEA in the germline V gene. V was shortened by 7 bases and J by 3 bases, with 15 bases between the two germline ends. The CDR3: CSAEDRGDTGELFF. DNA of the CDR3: TGCAGCGCCGAGGACAGAGGGGACACCGGGGAGCTGTTTTTT.

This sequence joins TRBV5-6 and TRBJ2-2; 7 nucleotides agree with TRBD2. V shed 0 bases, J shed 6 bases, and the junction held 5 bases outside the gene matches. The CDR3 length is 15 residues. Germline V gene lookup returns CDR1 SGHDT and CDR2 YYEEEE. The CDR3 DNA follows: TGTGCCAGCAGCTTGGATAGCGGGCATGCCGGGGAGCTGTTTTTT. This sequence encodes CASSLDSGHAGELFF.

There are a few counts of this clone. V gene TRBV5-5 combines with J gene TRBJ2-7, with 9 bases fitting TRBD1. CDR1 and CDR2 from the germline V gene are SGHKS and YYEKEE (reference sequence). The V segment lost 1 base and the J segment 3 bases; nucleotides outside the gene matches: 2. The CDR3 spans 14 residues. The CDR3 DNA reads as TGTGCCAGCAGCTTGCAGGACAGGGGCTACGAGCAGTACTTC. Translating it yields CASSLQDRGYEQYF.

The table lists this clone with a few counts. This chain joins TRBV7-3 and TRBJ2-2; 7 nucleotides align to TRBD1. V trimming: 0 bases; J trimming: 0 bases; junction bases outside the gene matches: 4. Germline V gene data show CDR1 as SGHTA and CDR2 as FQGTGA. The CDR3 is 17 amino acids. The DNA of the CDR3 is TGTGCCAGCAGCTTAACCTTTGACAGGGCGAACACCGGGGAGCTGTTTTTT. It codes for CASSLTFDRANTGELFF.

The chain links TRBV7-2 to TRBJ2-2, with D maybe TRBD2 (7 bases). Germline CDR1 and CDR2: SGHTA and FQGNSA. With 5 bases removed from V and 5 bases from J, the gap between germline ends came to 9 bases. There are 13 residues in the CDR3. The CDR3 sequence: CASSRGGTGELFF. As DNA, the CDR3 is TGTGCCAGCAGCAGGGGGGGGACCGGGGAGCTGTTTTTT.

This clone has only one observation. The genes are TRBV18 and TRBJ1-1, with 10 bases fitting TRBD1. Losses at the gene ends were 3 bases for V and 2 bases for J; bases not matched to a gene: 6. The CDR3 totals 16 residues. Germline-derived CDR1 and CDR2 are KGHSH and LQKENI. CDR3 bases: TGTGCCAGCTCACCGGGGACAGGGGCGAGAAACACTGAAGCTTTCTTT. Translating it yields CASSPGTGARNTEAFF.

The DNA for the CDR3 is TGTGCCAGCAGTGAGAGAGGGAGAGGCGACGAGCAGTACTTC. Protein sequence: CASSERGRGDEQYF. The J gene is TRBJ2-7, the V gene TRBV2; D possibly corresponds to TRBD2 (5 bases). CDR3 length equals 14 residues. V was shortened by 3 bases and J by 5 bases, with 14 bases between the two germline ends. The V gene's germline CDR1 is SNHLY and CDR2 FYNNEI.

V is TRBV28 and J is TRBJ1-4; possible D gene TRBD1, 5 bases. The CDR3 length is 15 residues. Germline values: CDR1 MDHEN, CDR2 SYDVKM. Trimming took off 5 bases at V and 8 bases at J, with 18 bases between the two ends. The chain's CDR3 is CASSVTGRWGEKLFF. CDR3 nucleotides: TGTGCCAGCAGTGTAACAGGCCGGTGGGGAGAAAAACTGTTTTTT.

The CDR3 bases are TGTGCCACCAGTGAGCAAGGCACAGGGACCAATCAGCCCCAGCATTTT. The encoded protein is CATSEQGTGTNQPQHF. The rearrangement uses TRBV24-1 and TRBJ1-5, with D perhaps matching TRBD1 (6 bases). The germline gives CDR1 KGHDR, CDR2 SFDVKD. V was trimmed by 4 bases and J by 3 bases, leaving 15 bases between them. The CDR3 is 16 residues long.

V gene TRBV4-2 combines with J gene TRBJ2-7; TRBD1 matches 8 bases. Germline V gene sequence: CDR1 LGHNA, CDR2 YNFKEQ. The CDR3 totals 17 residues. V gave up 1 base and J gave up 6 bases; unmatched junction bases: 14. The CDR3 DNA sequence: TGTGCCAGCAGCCAAGCTCACCCCCGGACAGGGAGAGGCGAGCAGTACTTC. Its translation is CASSQAHPRTGRGEQYF.

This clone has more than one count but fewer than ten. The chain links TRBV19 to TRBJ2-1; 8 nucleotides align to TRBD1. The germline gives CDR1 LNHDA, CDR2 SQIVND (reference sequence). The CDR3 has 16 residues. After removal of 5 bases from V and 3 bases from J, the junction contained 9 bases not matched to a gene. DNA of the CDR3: TGTGCCAGTAGTTCTCCCACGACAGGGGTCTACAATGAGCAGTTCTTC. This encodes CASSSPTTGVYNEQFF.

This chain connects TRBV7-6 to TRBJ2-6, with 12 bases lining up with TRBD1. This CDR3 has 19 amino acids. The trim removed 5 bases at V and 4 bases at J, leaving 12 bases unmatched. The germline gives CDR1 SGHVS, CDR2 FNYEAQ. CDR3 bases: TGTGCCAGCAGCGAACGACCGGGACAGGGGGCAGGAGGGGCCAACGTCCTGACTTTC. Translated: CASSERPGQGAGGANVLTF.

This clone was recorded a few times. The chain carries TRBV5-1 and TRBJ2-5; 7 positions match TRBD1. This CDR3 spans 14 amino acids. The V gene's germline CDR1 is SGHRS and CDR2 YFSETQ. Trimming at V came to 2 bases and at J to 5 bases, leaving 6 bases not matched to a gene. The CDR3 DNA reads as TGCGCCAGCAGCTTAGGGACAGCGCGGGAGACCCAGTACTTC. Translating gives CASSLGTARETQYF.

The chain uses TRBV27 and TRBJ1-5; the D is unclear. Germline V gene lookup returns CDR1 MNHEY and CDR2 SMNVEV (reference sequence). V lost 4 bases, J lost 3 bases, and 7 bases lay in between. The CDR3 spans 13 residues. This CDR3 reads CASSYIFNQPQHF. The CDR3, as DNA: TGTGCCAGCAGTTACATCTTCAATCAGCCCCAGCATTTT.